A selection of T cell receptor beta chains follows, all from one sample in a study of cytomegalovirus exposure and HLA in healthy donors. Data came from immunoSEQ multiplex PCR; TCRdb stores just in-frame clones and leaves some out. The sample includes some 130,000 clones, 75% to 80% of them seen just once. Sequencing used PBMCs. The receptors stem from a male donor in good health and CMV-seronegative. Each CDR3 is given with its conserved first and last residue. Fields, in order: V gene, J gene, D gene, clone size, CDR3 DNA, CDR3 protein. The D gene is left open where the match is weak. Where a row states a size, it is once, few, many or the class of an expanded clone; other rows omit it.

V gene: TRBV30; J gene: TRBJ1-3; D gene: -; clone size: -; CDR3 DNA: TGTGCCTGGAGTCCCCCGGGAGGTTCTGGAAACACCATATATTTT; CDR3 protein: CAWSPPGGSGNTIYF
V gene: TRBV19; J gene: TRBJ2-7; D gene: TRBD2; clone size: many; CDR3 DNA: TGTGCCAGTACCGAGCGGGGAAATTCCTACGAGCAGTACTTC; CDR3 protein: CASTERGNSYEQYF
V gene: TRBV5-1; J gene: TRBJ2-5; D gene: TRBD1; clone size: -; CDR3 DNA: TGCGCCAGTAAGACAGGGATGGGAGAGACCCAGTACTTC; CDR3 protein: CASKTGMGETQYF
V gene: TRBV7-6; J gene: TRBJ2-4; D gene: -; clone size: -; CDR3 DNA: TGTGCCAGCAGCTTAGATCGGACACCCCTGACCAAAAACATTCAGTACTTC; CDR3 protein: CASSLDRTPLTKNIQYF
V gene: TRBV5-5; J gene: TRBJ2-2; D gene: -; clone size: -; CDR3 DNA: TGTGCCAGCAGCTTGTACGGAGGTAGCGGGGAGCTGTTTTTT; CDR3 protein: CASSLYGGSGELFF
V gene: TRBV5-4; J gene: TRBJ2-1; D gene: -; clone size: -; CDR3 DNA: TGTGCCAGCAGCTCGCAAATTGGCGGGCCTCACTCCTACAATGAGCAGTTCTTC; CDR3 protein: CASSSQIGGPHSYNEQFF
V gene: TRBV18; J gene: TRBJ1-1; D gene: -; clone size: -; CDR3 DNA: TGTGCCAGCTCACCCAAGACAGGACACAACACTGAAGCTTTCTTT; CDR3 protein: CASSPKTGHNTEAFF
V gene: TRBV7-2; J gene: TRBJ1-6; D gene: TRBD1; clone size: -; CDR3 DNA: TGTGCCAGCAGCCGCGACAGGGGGAGGTCACCCCTCCACTTT; CDR3 protein: CASSRDRGRSPLHF
V gene: TRBV5-1; J gene: TRBJ2-3; D gene: TRBD2; clone size: -; CDR3 DNA: TGCGCCAGCAGCTTGCTAGCGGGCACAGATACGCAGTATTTT; CDR3 protein: CASSLLAGTDTQYF
V gene: TRBV29-1; J gene: TRBJ1-4; D gene: -; clone size: -; CDR3 DNA: TGCAGCGTTGCGTCCTCGGGATCTAATGAAAAACTGTTTTTT; CDR3 protein: CSVASSGSNEKLFF
V gene: TRBV6-6; J gene: TRBJ1-2; D gene: TRBD1; clone size: few; CDR3 DNA: TGTGCCAGCAGCCGACAGGGTTCAAATGGCTACACCTTC; CDR3 protein: CASSRQGSNGYTF
V gene: TRBV2; J gene: TRBJ1-1; D gene: -; clone size: -; CDR3 DNA: TGTGCCAGCAGGGGCGATGAAGCTTTCTTT; CDR3 protein: CASRGDEAFF
V gene: TRBV4-1; J gene: TRBJ2-1; D gene: -; clone size: -; CDR3 DNA: TGCGCCAGCAGCGAGGGGGGGGCCGAGATCAATGAGCAGTTCTTC; CDR3 protein: CASSEGGAEINEQFF
V gene: TRBV5-4; J gene: TRBJ2-7; D gene: -; clone size: -; CDR3 DNA: TGTGCCAGCAGCTTGGGGGGCCTAGCGAGCAACTACGAGCAGTACTTC; CDR3 protein: CASSLGGLASNYEQYF
V gene: TRBV15; J gene: TRBJ2-7; D gene: TRBD1; clone size: -; CDR3 DNA: TGTGCCACCAGCAGAGATCTCGGGACAGCGATCTACGAGCAGTACTTC; CDR3 protein: CATSRDLGTAIYEQYF
V gene: TRBV11-3; J gene: TRBJ1-6; D gene: -; clone size: -; CDR3 DNA: TGTGCCAGCAGCCCAAGCAGGGTCGGGAATTCACCCCTCCACTTT; CDR3 protein: CASSPSRVGNSPLHF
V gene: TRBV5-6; J gene: TRBJ2-3; D gene: TRBD1; clone size: -; CDR3 DNA: TGTGCCAGCAGCTCCCCAGGGGGTACGCAGTATTTT; CDR3 protein: CASSSPGGTQYF
V gene: TRBV5-8; J gene: TRBJ2-1; D gene: TRBD2; clone size: -; CDR3 DNA: TGTGCCGACCGCGGGGGGACTAGCGGCTACAATGAGCAGTTCTTC; CDR3 protein: CADRGGTSGYNEQFF
V gene: TRBV13; J gene: TRBJ1-5; D gene: TRBD1; clone size: few; CDR3 DNA: TGTGCCAGCAGCCAGGACAGGGGGCCTCCCCAGCATTTT; CDR3 protein: CASSQDRGPPQHF
V gene: TRBV13; J gene: TRBJ2-3; D gene: TRBD2; clone size: once; CDR3 DNA: TGTGCCAGCAGCACCCCGACTAGCTCTACGCAGTATTTT; CDR3 protein: CASSTPTSSTQYF
V gene: TRBV28; J gene: TRBJ2-5; D gene: TRBD1; clone size: -; CDR3 DNA: TGTGCCAGCAGTTCGGGACAGCAAGAGACCCAGTACTTC; CDR3 protein: CASSSGQQETQYF
V gene: TRBV5-1; J gene: TRBJ2-7; D gene: -; clone size: -; CDR3 DNA: TGCGCCAGCAGCCTCCCAGGCGCCAGCTCCTACGAGCAGTACTTC; CDR3 protein: CASSLPGASSYEQYF
V gene: TRBV25-1; J gene: TRBJ1-1; D gene: -; clone size: -; CDR3 DNA: TGTGCCAGCCTTCCCGGGACAAGAAACACTGAAGCTTTCTTT; CDR3 protein: CASLPGTRNTEAFF
V gene: TRBV5-1; J gene: TRBJ2-1; D gene: TRBD2; clone size: -; CDR3 DNA: TGCGCCAGCAGCCTGACCCGGGGGGGCTCCTACAATGAGCAGTTCTTC; CDR3 protein: CASSLTRGGSYNEQFF
V gene: TRBV2; J gene: TRBJ2-3; D gene: TRBD1; clone size: -; CDR3 DNA: TGTGCCAGCAAACCGGGACAGGGGACAGATACGCAGTATTTT; CDR3 protein: CASKPGQGTDTQYF
V gene: TRBV6-5; J gene: TRBJ2-5; D gene: -; clone size: -; CDR3 DNA: TGTGCCAGCAGTTACCGGCGGGTGGGAGAGACTCAGTACTTC; CDR3 protein: CASSYRRVGETQYF
V gene: TRBV30; J gene: TRBJ1-6; D gene: -; clone size: -; CDR3 DNA: TGTGCCTGGAGTTATGGAGACTATAATTCACCCCTCCACTTT; CDR3 protein: CAWSYGDYNSPLHF
V gene: TRBV7-2; J gene: TRBJ2-2; D gene: -; clone size: -; CDR3 DNA: TGTGCCAGCAGCCCACGGGGCGGGGGCACCTATCACGGGGAGCTGTTTTTT; CDR3 protein: CASSPRGGGTYHGELFF
V gene: TRBV30; J gene: TRBJ1-5; D gene: -; clone size: -; CDR3 DNA: TGTGCCTGGAGTGACCGAGCGGGGGGTATCAATCAGCCCCAGCATTTT; CDR3 protein: CAWSDRAGGINQPQHF
V gene: TRBV4-1; J gene: TRBJ1-6; D gene: -; clone size: -; CDR3 DNA: TGCGCCAGCAGCCGTCCCTCCAGTCGATCACCCCTCCACTTT; CDR3 protein: CASSRPSSRSPLHF
V gene: TRBV7-8; J gene: TRBJ1-4; D gene: TRBD1; clone size: few; CDR3 DNA: TGTGCCAGCAGCTGGATCACACAGGGGGCAAATGAAAAACTGTTTTTT; CDR3 protein: CASSWITQGANEKLFF
V gene: TRBV30; J gene: TRBJ1-1; D gene: TRBD1; clone size: -; CDR3 DNA: TGTGCCTGGCAAAGGACAGGGAACACTGAAGCTTTCTTT; CDR3 protein: CAWQRTGNTEAFF
V gene: TRBV5-6; J gene: TRBJ2-1; D gene: TRBD2; clone size: -; CDR3 DNA: TGTGCCAGCAGGCCTGCGGGGGGTTCCTACAATGAGCAGTTCTTC; CDR3 protein: CASRPAGGSYNEQFF
V gene: TRBV5-6; J gene: TRBJ2-7; D gene: -; clone size: few; CDR3 DNA: TGTGCCAGCAGCTTGAAAGGGGAGGACGAGCAGTACTTC; CDR3 protein: CASSLKGEDEQYF
V gene: TRBV5-1; J gene: TRBJ2-5; D gene: TRBD2; clone size: -; CDR3 DNA: TGCGCCAGCAGCTTCGGGGGGGCCCAAGAGACCCAGTACTTC; CDR3 protein: CASSFGGAQETQYF
V gene: TRBV27; J gene: TRBJ1-1; D gene: TRBD1; clone size: -; CDR3 DNA: TGTGCCAGCAGTTCCATATGGGGGAGGCGTGACAGGGAGAACACTGAAGCTTTCTTT; CDR3 protein: CASSSIWGRRDRENTEAFF
V gene: TRBV6-1; J gene: TRBJ1-1; D gene: TRBD1; clone size: -; CDR3 DNA: TGTGCCAGCTGGGGACAGGGGCTGAACACTGAAGCTTTCTTT; CDR3 protein: CASWGQGLNTEAFF
V gene: TRBV4-1; J gene: TRBJ2-2; D gene: TRBD1; clone size: few; CDR3 DNA: TGCGCCAGCAGCCGCCCAGGGGGCCCCGGGGAGCTGTTTTTT; CDR3 protein: CASSRPGGPGELFF
V gene: TRBV19; J gene: TRBJ2-7; D gene: TRBD2; clone size: -; CDR3 DNA: TGTGCCAGTAGTTTGGGGGGGTATTCCTACGAGCAGTACTTC; CDR3 protein: CASSLGGYSYEQYF
V gene: TRBV5-6; J gene: TRBJ2-7; D gene: TRBD2; clone size: -; CDR3 DNA: TGTGCCAGCAGCGCCTGGACTAGCGGCTACGAGCAGTACTTC; CDR3 protein: CASSAWTSGYEQYF
V gene: TRBV30; J gene: TRBJ2-1; D gene: TRBD2; clone size: -; CDR3 DNA: TGTGCCTGGACTCGGGGGGCCTACAATGAGCAGTTCTTC; CDR3 protein: CAWTRGAYNEQFF
V gene: TRBV5-4; J gene: TRBJ1-6; D gene: TRBD1; clone size: -; CDR3 DNA: TGTGCCAGCAGCTTCGGGGGACAGGGAAATTCACCCCTCCACTTT; CDR3 protein: CASSFGGQGNSPLHF
V gene: TRBV4-2; J gene: TRBJ2-7; D gene: -; clone size: -; CDR3 DNA: TGTGCCAGCAGCCAAGGCGAATACAGGGCCTACGAGCAGTACTTC; CDR3 protein: CASSQGEYRAYEQYF
V gene: TRBV29-1; J gene: TRBJ1-4; D gene: TRBD1; clone size: -; CDR3 DNA: TGCAGCGTTTTATCAGGGGGTGACGAAAAACTGTTTTTT; CDR3 protein: CSVLSGGDEKLFF
V gene: TRBV2; J gene: TRBJ1-1; D gene: -; clone size: few; CDR3 DNA: TGTGCCATGAAACTACAGGGATCGAACACTGAAGCTTTCTTT; CDR3 protein: CAMKLQGSNTEAFF